Following are 3 T cell receptor beta chains from one sample sequenced in a study of blood T cell repertoires in COVID-19. TCRdb's table, derived via immunoSEQ multiplex PCR, lists solely in-frame clones and lacks some. The sample includes some 200,000 clones, about 88% seen only once; the top ten take roughly 0.82%. Sequenced: PBMCs or T cells enriched from blood (not recorded which). These receptors all stem from a woman younger than 35 who had recovered from COVID-19.

This clone has more than one count but fewer than ten. The CDR3 is CAISGQGTKNIQYF. The CDR3 DNA reads TGTGCCATCAGTGGACAGGGGACCAAAAACATTCAGTACTTC. The rearrangement links TRBV10-3 to TRBJ2-4, with 8 positions matching TRBD1. J gave up 2 bases and V 4 bases, and 1 base lay outside the gene matches. The V gene's germline CDR1 is ENHRY and CDR2 SYGVKD. The CDR3 spans 14 residues.

This clone was seen only once. The chain couples TRBV7-9 to TRBJ2-5; 7 bases agree with TRBD2. CDR1 is SEHNR and CDR2 is FQNEAQ in the germline V gene (reference sequence). The V and J ends lost 2 bases and 4 bases, in that order; junction bases with no gene match: 1. This CDR3 has 13 residues. The CDR3 region is CASSLWGGETQYF. The CDR3 DNA sequence: TGTGCCAGCAGCTTATGGGGGGGAGAGACCCAGTACTTC.

The chain joins TRBV11-3 to TRBJ2-1; TRBD2 matches 10 bases. Germline CDR1 is SGHNT and CDR2 is YENEEA. The CDR3 spans 14 residues. V lost 4 bases, J lost 5 bases, and 2 bases stayed unmatched. The CDR3 spells CASSSGLANNEQFF. CDR3 DNA sequence: TGTGCCAGCAGCTCGGGACTAGCGAACAATGAGCAGTTCTTC.